The 18 T cell receptor beta chains below come from one sample, sequenced in a study of CD8 T cells in Susac syndrome. Random hexamers primed reverse transcription of roughly 0.5 to 1 ug RNA. Each CDR3 protein is one row after TCRdb ran MiXCR on the immunoSEQ multiplex PCR reads. Among some 110,000 distinct CDR3 sequences listed, approximately 96% were seen once. The sample was CD4+ T cells from PBMCs. The receptors stem from a human donor with Susac syndrome.

The V call is TRBV5-6, the J call TRBJ1-2; the D gene is possibly TRBD1 (6 bases). V dropped 4 bases and J dropped 4 bases, with 14 bases sitting between them. CDR1 and CDR2 from the germline V gene are SGHDT and YYEEEE. The CDR3 contains 14 residues. The CDR3 nucleotides are TGTGCCAGCAGCGACGGACAGCTCCGCTATGGCTACACCTTC. Its protein product is CASSDGQLRYGYTF.

J is TRBJ2-1 and V is TRBV20-1; D ambiguous. CDR3 length equals 14 residues. Trimming left V 5 bases short and J 0 bases short, with 11 bases between. The germline CDR1 and CDR2 sequences are DFQATT and SNEGSKA (reference sequence). The CDR3 sequence is CSAQKDGSYNEQFF. In nucleotides, the CDR3 is TGCAGTGCTCAAAAGGACGGCTCCTACAATGAGCAGTTCTTC.

This clonotype was detected only once. The J gene is TRBJ2-1, the V gene TRBV3-1, with D possibly matching TRBD2 (6 bases). Per germline, CDR1 LGHDT and CDR2 YNNKEL (reference sequence). There are 14 residues in the CDR3. The germline V and J ends were trimmed by 1 base and 11 bases, with 15 bases remaining between them. For the CDR3, the DNA is TGTGCCAGCAGCCAAGGGAGGGAGCGCAAGAAGCAGTTCTTC. Its protein is CASSQGRERKKQFF.

The chain couples TRBV15 to TRBJ1-2, with TRBD1 matching over 12 bases. The length of the CDR3 is 15 residues. From germline, CDR1 is LNHNV and CDR2 YYDKDF (reference sequence). Unmatched junction bases numbered 4, after V lost 3 bases and J lost 5 bases. The DNA of the CDR3 is TGTGCCACCAGCAGCCGGGACAGGGGGCCGTATGGCTACACCTTC. It encodes CATSSRDRGPYGYTF.

The V gene is TRBV20-1, the J gene TRBJ1-2; TRBD1 matches at 10 bases. The CDR3 consists of 14 residues. V lost 6 bases, J lost 4 bases, and 8 bases stayed unmatched. Germline loops: CDR1 DFQATT, CDR2 SNEGSKA (reference sequence). In nucleotides, the CDR3 is TGCAGTGCGAGATCGGACAGGGGGATCTATGGCTACACCTTC. As protein: CSARSDRGIYGYTF.

V gene TRBV6-4 combines with J gene TRBJ2-3, with D hard to call. Trimming removed 5 bases at V and 0 bases at J, with 6 bases between. The CDR3 runs to 13 residues. The germline V gene has CDR1 MRHNA and CDR2 SNTAGT. The CDR3 region has the DNA TGTGCCAGCAGTAGAAGGAGCACAGATACGCAGTATTTT. It encodes CASSRRSTDTQYF.

CDR3 sequence reads: CASSSIDEQYF. CDR3 bases: TGTGCCAGCAGTTCCATTGACGAGCAGTACTTC. This chain uses TRBV12-3 or TRBV12-4 with TRBJ2-7; unclear D gene. V lost 4 bases and J lost 5, with 6 bases in between. This CDR3 comprises 11 residues.

The chain combines TRBV11-1 with TRBJ2-7; 8 bases fit TRBD2. Germline V gene sequence: CDR1 SGHAT, CDR2 FQDESV (reference sequence). Losses at the gene ends were 3 bases for V and 3 bases for J; bases not matched to a gene: 7. CDR3 length equals 15 residues. The CDR3, as DNA: TGTGCCAGCAGCTTGGGCACGGGGGGGATCTACGAGCAGTACTTC. This translates into CASSLGTGGIYEQYF.

The rearrangement links TRBV30 to TRBJ2-7, with D perhaps TRBD1 (6 bases). Trimming pared 3 bases from V and 4 bases from J, leaving 13 bases between. CDR1 GTSNPN and CDR2 SVGIG come from the germline V gene (reference sequence). The CDR3 loop spans 13 amino acids. CDR3 in amino acids: CAWSTGHLYEQYF. The CDR3 nucleotides read TGTGCCTGGAGCACGGGACACTTATACGAGCAGTACTTC.

The chain links TRBV12-3 or TRBV12-4 to TRBJ2-7, with D tentatively TRBD1 or TRBD2 (6 bases each). The length of the CDR3 is 15 residues. Trimming took off 4 bases at V and 6 bases at J, with 19 bases between the two ends. The CDR3 region is CASSSGGRVGVEQYF. The CDR3 nucleotides are TGTGCCAGCAGTTCCGGGGGCCGGGTGGGGGTCGAGCAGTACTTC.

The rearrangement uses TRBV5-4 and TRBJ1-1, with 10 bases fitting TRBD1. Per germline, CDR1 SGHNT and CDR2 YYREEE (reference sequence). The CDR3 covers 15 residues. The J segment lost 4 bases and the V segment lost 4 bases, leaving 7 bases of the junction unmatched. The CDR3 loop reads CASSPPGQGTTEAFF. Written as DNA, the CDR3 is TGTGCCAGCAGCCCCCCGGGACAGGGGACCACTGAAGCTTTCTTT.

The chain employs TRBV20-1 and TRBJ2-4, with TRBD1 matching 8 bases. The CDR3 is 14 amino acids. In germline, CDR1 is DFQATT, CDR2 SNEGSKA (reference sequence). V shed 0 bases and J 7 bases; nucleotides not matched to a gene: 5. The CDR3 bases are TGCAGTGCTAGAGATCCTACAGGGGGGAACATTCAGTACTTC. It yields the protein CSARDPTGGNIQYF.

This clonotype was counted between two and nine times. The DNA for the CDR3 is TGTGCCAGCTCACCCTCCGGGGGAGAGACCCAGTACTTC. Its translation is CASSPSGGETQYF. The chain couples TRBV18 to TRBJ2-5; D is perhaps TRBD2 (6 bases). CDR3 length: 13 amino acids. The germline V and J ends were trimmed by 3 bases and 4 bases, with 9 bases remaining between them. The germline V gene has CDR1 KGHSH and CDR2 LQKENI. Using reference TRBV18 and TRBJ2-5 for the parts outside the CDR3, the full variable domain is NAGVMQNPRHLVRRRGQEARLRCSPMKGHSHVYWYRQLPEEGLKFMVYLQKENIIDESGMPKERFSAEFPKEGPSILRIQQVVRGDSAAYFCASSPSGGETQYFGPGTRLLVL.

In DNA, the CDR3 is TGCGCCAGCAGCTCGATGAGCAATTATGAGCAGTTCTTC. Translation: CASSSMSNYEQFF. V usage is TRBV5-1 and J usage is TRBJ2-1; D is unresolved. V lost 3 bases and J lost 8, with 12 bases in between. The CDR3 spans 13 residues. From germline, CDR1 is SGHRS and CDR2 YFSETQ.

As DNA, the CDR3 is TGTGCCAGCAGCTCTCAAGGGGCGGGCGAGCAGTACTTC. This codes for CASSSQGAGEQYF. This chain joins TRBV7-8 and TRBJ2-7; D is perhaps TRBD1 or TRBD2 (5 bases each). There are 13 residues in the CDR3. Germline V gene data show CDR1 as SGHVS and CDR2 as FQNEAQ. Trimming pared 4 bases from V and 6 bases from J, leaving 13 bases between.

The V gene is TRBV29-1, the J gene TRBJ2-2; 7 positions agree with TRBD2. The CDR3 is 14 amino acids. V gave up 5 bases and J gave up 1 base; unmatched junction bases: 4. CDR1 is SQVTM, CDR2 ANQGSEA, per germline. CDR3: CSVTGTMNTGELFF. The CDR3 DNA follows: TGCAGCGTTACCGGGACTATGAACACCGGGGAGCTGTTTTTT.

This chain connects TRBV5-1 to TRBJ2-3, with 9 bases fitting TRBD2. The CDR3 has 14 residues. The V gene end was trimmed by 6 bases and the J gene end by 3 bases; junction bases not matched to a gene: 5. The V gene's germline CDR1 is SGHRS and CDR2 YFSETQ. The CDR3 reads CASTFLAGTDTQYF. The DNA of the CDR3 is TGCGCCAGCACTTTTCTAGCGGGAACAGATACGCAGTATTTT.

This clonotype came up once. This chain connects TRBV4-2 to TRBJ2-3, with 8 nucleotides matching TRBD2. CDR3 size: 16 residues. V trimming: 3 bases; J trimming: 2 bases; junction bases outside the gene matches: 7. Germline CDR1 and CDR2: LGHNA and YNFKEQ. CDR3 sequence reads: CASSHPTSGFTDTQYF. The CDR3 DNA reads as TGTGCCAGCAGCCATCCAACTAGCGGCTTCACAGATACGCAGTATTTT.